This TCR beta chain was sequenced for a study of PD-L1 blockade in urothelial cancer. As for the study in general: Study patients had been treated with 0 to 3 previous chemotherapy regimens.

Every PCR got spiked synthetic TCR analog templates. Assay: immunoSEQ multiplex PCR; the TCRdb copy retains only in-frame clones and omits some. The repertoire consists of about 80,000 clones, with about nine tenths occurring once and the leading ten covering roughly 5.2%. Each patient supplied 1 to 8 pretreatment and on-treatment samples. Trimming pared 0 bases from V and 0 bases from J, leaving 19 bases between. This CDR3 has 19 residues. The germline V gene encodes CDR1 SGHKS and CDR2 YYEKEE (reference sequence). The sequenced sample was PBMCs, obtained around atezolizumab (anti-PD-L1) treatment. The chain is built from TRBV5-5 and TRBJ1-5, with a possible D match to TRBD1 (6 bases). The receptor was derived from a woman in her seventies with urothelial cancer. CDR3 bases: TGTGCCAGCAGCTTGGGATTGGGGGCAGCAACATATAGCAATCAGCCCCAGCATTTT. Translation: CASSLGLGAATYSNQPQHF.